The rows below give T cell receptor beta chains drawn from one sample of a study of immune cell composition in non-small cell lung cancer. TCRdb's copy holds only in-frame clones and misses some; the assay was immunoSEQ multiplex PCR. The sample has 2,000 to 2,500 clones, 72% seen once. Sequenced: lung tumor tissue. These receptor sequences come from a human donor with non-small cell lung cancer. The CDR3 runs from the conserved cysteine through the conserved F or W. D genes are given only for firm matches. Clone sizes are given selectively: once, few, many, or a class where the clone is expanded.

TGTGCCAGCAGTTTATCAGGGGCCCATCAGCCCCAGCATTTT,CASSLSGAHQPQHF,TRBV28,.,TRBJ1-5,.
TGTGCCAGCAGCCAAGCGACAGGGGCCGGGGAGCTGTTTTTT,CASSQATGAGELFF,TRBV14,TRBD1,TRBJ2-2,.
TGCGCCAGCAGATTGGACGGGTCAAGCAATCAGCCCCAGCATTTT,CASRLDGSSNQPQHF,TRBV5-1,.,TRBJ1-5,.
TGTGCCAGCACGTGGGGGCGCCCGACCTACGAGCAGTACTTC,CASTWGRPTYEQYF,TRBV2,.,TRBJ2-7,once
TGTGCCAGCAGTCAAAACTCCCTAGGCGAGACCTACGAGCAGTACTTC,CASSQNSLGETYEQYF,TRBV7-2,.,TRBJ2-7,.
TGCGCCAGCAGCCCGGGACAGGCGAAATCCAGTGAAAAACTGTTTTTT,CASSPGQAKSSEKLFF,TRBV4-1,TRBD1,TRBJ1-4,few
TGTGCCAGCAGCTTGAGTAGACAGGGTCTGTCACCCCTCCACTTT,CASSLSRQGLSPLHF,TRBV5-5,TRBD1,TRBJ1-6,.
TGTGCCAGCAGCCAGCGGTACTCCTACGAGCAGTACTTC,CASSQRYSYEQYF,TRBV14,.,TRBJ2-7,few
TGTGCCAGTAGTATTCGGCCGACGGGATACTCTGGAAACACCATATATTTT,CASSIRPTGYSGNTIYF,TRBV19,.,TRBJ1-3,.
TGTGCCAGTAGTCCCGGAGAGTACCCTAACTATGGCTACACCTTC,CASSPGEYPNYGYTF,TRBV19,.,TRBJ1-2,.
TGTGCCAGCACCATATCACTGGCGGGGACAGTGGACACTGAAGCTTTCTTT,CASTISLAGTVDTEAFF,TRBV11-2,TRBD1,TRBJ1-1,.
TGTGCCAGCAGCCAATCGCGGGGGAGGGGCGAGCAGTACTTC,CASSQSRGRGEQYF,TRBV16,TRBD2,TRBJ2-7,once
TGTGCCAGCAGACTGCCTGGGACAGGGGGATATGGCTACACCTTC,CASRLPGTGGYGYTF,TRBV5-6,TRBD1,TRBJ1-2,.
TGTGCCAGCAGTCCGAGTCTTAACACTGAAGCTTTCTTT,CASSPSLNTEAFF,TRBV2,.,TRBJ1-1,.
TGTGCCTGGAGGAGCGCTGACAGGGAGACCCAGCATTTT,CAWRSADRETQHF,TRBV30,TRBD1,TRBJ1-5,.
TGCAGCGTGGTGACAGGATTCATGAACACTGAAGCTTTCTTT,CSVVTGFMNTEAFF,TRBV29-1,.,TRBJ1-1,.
TGTGCCAGCAGCTGGACAGGGACCTATGGCTACACCTTC,CASSWTGTYGYTF,TRBV6-1,TRBD1,TRBJ1-2,large
TGCGCCAGCAGCTTGGATGTCACAAGCACAGATACGCAGTATTTT,CASSLDVTSTDTQYF,TRBV5-1,.,TRBJ2-3,.
TGTGCCAGCAGGTTAGAGCGGGGCCACACAGATACGCAGTATTTT,CASRLERGHTDTQYF,TRBV5-8,TRBD2,TRBJ2-3,.
TGCAGCGCAACCGGGACAGGGAAAACCGGGGAGCTGTTTTTT,CSATGTGKTGELFF,TRBV29-1,TRBD1,TRBJ2-2,.
TGTGCCTGGAGTAATTGGGGAGGTAGGAGCACTGAAGCTTTCTTT,CAWSNWGGRSTEAFF,TRBV30,.,TRBJ1-1,.
TGTGCCTACACCCAAACAAGGGGCCGGTACAATGAGCAGTTCTTC,CAYTQTRGRYNEQFF,TRBV30,.,TRBJ2-1,few
TGTGCCAGCAGTCAACCGGACAGGGTGACCACTGAAGCTTTCTTT,CASSQPDRVTTEAFF,TRBV28,TRBD1,TRBJ1-1,.
TGTGCCAGCAGCTTGGGCCCAACAGGGACCCAGTACTTC,CASSLGPTGTQYF,TRBV7-3,.,TRBJ2-5,.
TGTGCCAGCAGTTTTTCCGGCGGGGGGGCGTTTTACAATGAGCAGTTCTTC,CASSFSGGGAFYNEQFF,TRBV27,TRBD2,TRBJ2-1,.
TGTGCCAGCAGATCCTCGGGGACAGGGGTGTCGAACTATGGCTACACCTTC,CASRSSGTGVSNYGYTF,TRBV28,TRBD1,TRBJ1-2,.
TGTGCCAGCAGCCCTCGGACTAGCGGCTACAATGAGCAGTTCTTC,CASSPRTSGYNEQFF,TRBV4-2,TRBD2,TRBJ2-1,once
TGTGCCAGCAGTTTATATCCCCCTGCCTACGAGCAGTACTTC,CASSLYPPAYEQYF,TRBV28,.,TRBJ2-7,once
TGTGCCAGCAGCCCGTTGGGGGGAAGGCCTTACTTC,CASSPLGGRPYF,TRBV28,.,TRBJ2-7,.
TGTGCCAGCAGTCCCGGGACAGGACTTAACTATGGCTACACCTTC,CASSPGTGLNYGYTF,TRBV5-4,TRBD1,TRBJ1-2,few
TGTGCCAGCAGTTTGGCGGGTCAGCCCCAGCATTTT,CASSLAGQPQHF,TRBV28,.,TRBJ1-5,few
TGTGCCAGCAGCCAGGAGGAGCGGGGAGGCGCAGATACGCAGTATTTT,CASSQEERGGADTQYF,TRBV14,TRBD2,TRBJ2-3,few
TGTGCCAGTAGTTCCAAGAGACAGTTGAACACTGAAGCTTTCTTT,CASSSKRQLNTEAFF,TRBV19,.,TRBJ1-1,once
TGTGCCAGCAGCTTAGCTGGCGGGGGGGCCTTGGGGGAGACCCAGTACTTC,CASSLAGGGALGETQYF,TRBV7-2,TRBD2,TRBJ2-5,.
TGTGCCAGCAGACCTACAGGGGGCACGGAGACCCAGTACTTC,CASRPTGGTETQYF,TRBV28,TRBD1,TRBJ2-5,.
TGTGCCAGCAGCCCAGGGGGCACGATGGAGACCCAGTACTTC,CASSPGGTMETQYF,TRBV7-9,TRBD1,TRBJ2-5,.
TGTGCCAGCAGAGCCGGGACAGGGCCCAATCAGCCCCAGCATTTT,CASRAGTGPNQPQHF,TRBV2,TRBD1,TRBJ1-5,few
TGTGCCAGCTCACCTTACAGGGGGCGTTGGACTGAAGCTTTCTTT,CASSPYRGRWTEAFF,TRBV18,TRBD1,TRBJ1-1,once
TGCGCCAGCAGCCAAGAGTGGGGGGGCGCTTATGGAAACACCATATATTTT,CASSQEWGGAYGNTIYF,TRBV4-1,.,TRBJ1-3,.
TGTGCCAGCAGCGTAGACAGGAACAATGAGCAGTTCTTC,CASSVDRNNEQFF,TRBV7-7,.,TRBJ2-1,.
TGTGCCAGTAGTTCCTTGGAGGGTTTGAACTACGAGCAGTACTTC,CASSSLEGLNYEQYF,TRBV19,.,TRBJ2-7,.
TGTGCCAGCAGCTTACAACGACAGGGGTGGGATACGCAGTATTTT,CASSLQRQGWDTQYF,TRBV6-6,TRBD1,TRBJ2-3,.
TGTGCCAGCAGCTCCCTCGGACAGGCCCCCGTTCCTGGGGCCAACGTCCTGACTTTC,CASSSLGQAPVPGANVLTF,TRBV11-2,TRBD1,TRBJ2-6,.